This record looks at one TCR beta chain sequence and its context. This entry comes from a study of blood T cell repertoires in COVID-19. Turning to the study itself: Some COVID-19 samples were acute and others convalescent; all came from the United States, Italy and Spain.

Sequencing used immunoSEQ multiplex PCR; TCRdb keeps in-frame clones, though not all of them. The sample lists about 100,000 clones, 91% seen once, with roughly 1.8% in the top ten. The source is a human donor with active COVID-19. The donor label of this sample is uncertain. Sequences were obtained from peripheral blood.

In DNA, the CDR3 is TGTGCCAGTAGTATAGATGGGGGGAATTCACCCCTCCACTTT. Amino acids: CASSIDGGNSPLHF. The gene calls are TRBV19 and TRBJ1-6; maybe TRBD1 (5 bases). V lost 0 bases, J lost 7 bases, and 7 bases lay in between. Germline V gene sequence: CDR1 LNHDA, CDR2 SQIVND (reference sequence). This CDR3 is built from 14 residues.